Sequencing of this T cell receptor (beta chain) was carried out in a study of T cell responses to AZD1222 COVID-19 vaccine. CDR1 and CDR2 (germline): SGHVS, FQNEAQ. Trimming shortened V by 5 bases and J by 0 bases, and 10 bases separated the two germline ends. This CDR3 is built from 14 residues. Using immunoSEQ multiplex PCR, the repertoire was profiled, and TCRdb retains in-frame clones only, with some absent. The top ten clones hold approximately 0.98% of a sample with 150,000 to 200,000 clones, roughly 88% of them seen once. Sequenced material: peripheral blood, taken on day 0 of AZD1222 vaccination. The TCR was taken from an adult in good health. The V and J genes are TRBV7-8 and TRBJ1-1; tentatively, D is TRBD1 (6 bases). The CDR3 here is CASSNRAVNTEAFF. The CDR3 nucleotides are TGTGCCAGCAGCAACAGGGCTGTGAACACTGAAGCTTTCTTT. Drawing the rest from reference TRBV7-8 and TRBJ1-1, the complete variable domain is GAGVSQSPRYKVAKRGQDVALRCDPISGHVSLFWYQQALGQGPEFLTYFQNEAQLDKSGLPSDRFFAERPEGSVSTLKIQRTQQEDSAVYLCASSNRAVNTEAFFGQGTRLTVV.